This T cell receptor beta chain was recorded in a study of CD8+CD57+ T cells in acquired aplastic anemia. Overall study context: When averaged, DNA from sorted CD4+ and CD8+ cells came to approximately 3.2 ug.

In regard to this clonotype: As yet, its antigen is unknown. This could be a read error, since a much larger clone is one nucleotide away. Likely a read error: the CDR3 ends without its conserved phenylalanine or tryptophan.

CD8+CD57+ cell expansion, shown by flow cytometry, had occurred in the patients selected for sequencing. Each of the patients presented with severe acquired aplastic anemia. Per germline, CDR1 SNHLY and CDR2 FYNNEI. This CDR3 has 15 amino acids. V lost 8 bases and J 1 base, leaving 17 bases between the germline ends. TCR beta VDJ combinations and CDR3 sequences were profiled from genomic DNA. From the reads, TCRdb called clonotypes with MiXCR, one entry per CDR3 protein. The profile shows around 250,000 distinct CDR3 sequences, roughly 82% of them singletons. Regarding the study as a whole: Patients showed no significant difference from controls in CD8+ Simpson's diversity. Patients shared approximately 30 CD8+ CDR3 sequences with controls.

The sample was sorted CD4+, CD8+, or CD8+CD57+ T cells (not recorded which) from PBMCs. The clonotype comes from a human donor with aplastic anemia. The chain carries TRBV2 and TRBJ1-1; TRBD1 might be the D (6 bases). This chain's CDR3 is CASGGGGGANTEAFL. CDR3 DNA sequence: TGTGCCAGCGGGGGGGGGGGGGGGGCGAACACTGAAGCTTTCCTT.